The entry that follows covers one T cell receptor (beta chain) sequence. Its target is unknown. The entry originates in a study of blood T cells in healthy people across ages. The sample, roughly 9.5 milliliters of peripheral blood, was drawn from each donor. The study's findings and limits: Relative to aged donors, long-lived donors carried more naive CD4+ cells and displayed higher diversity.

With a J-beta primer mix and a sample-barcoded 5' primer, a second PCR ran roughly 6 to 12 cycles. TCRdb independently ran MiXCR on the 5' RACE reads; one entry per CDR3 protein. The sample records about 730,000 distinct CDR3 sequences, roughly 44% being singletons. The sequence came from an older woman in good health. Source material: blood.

DNA for the CDR3: TGCAGTAGTCCCCCGCAGGGCGGATACACTGAAGCTTTCTTT. It translates to CSSPPQGGYTEAFF. The chain employs TRBV20-1 and TRBJ1-1, with D tentatively TRBD1 (5 bases). The CDR3 is made up of 14 amino acids. Germline lookup yields CDR1 DFQATT and CDR2 SNEGSKA (reference sequence). V dropped 8 bases and J dropped 3 bases, with 19 bases sitting between them.